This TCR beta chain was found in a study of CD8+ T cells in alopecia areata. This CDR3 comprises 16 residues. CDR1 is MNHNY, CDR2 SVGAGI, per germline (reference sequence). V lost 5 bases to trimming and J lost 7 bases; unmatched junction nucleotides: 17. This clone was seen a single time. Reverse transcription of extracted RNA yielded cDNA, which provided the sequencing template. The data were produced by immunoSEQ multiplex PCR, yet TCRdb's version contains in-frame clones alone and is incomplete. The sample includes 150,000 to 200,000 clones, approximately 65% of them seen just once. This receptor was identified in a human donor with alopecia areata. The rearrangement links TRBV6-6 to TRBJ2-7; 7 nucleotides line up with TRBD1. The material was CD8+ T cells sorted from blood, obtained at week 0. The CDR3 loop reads CASSATGMGPRYEQYF. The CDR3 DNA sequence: TGTGCCAGCAGTGCGACAGGGATGGGCCCCAGGTATGAGCAGTACTTC.